A selection of T cell receptor beta chains follows, all from one sample in a study of cytomegalovirus exposure and HLA in healthy donors. Using immunoSEQ multiplex PCR, the repertoire was profiled, and TCRdb retains in-frame clones only, with some absent. The sample gives some 85,000 clones, 78% of which show up once; approximately 6% is in the top ten. The specimen sequenced was PBMCs. The receptor set was obtained from a young man in good health and CMV-seropositive. The CDR3 runs from the conserved cysteine through the conserved F or W. The D gene is left open where the match is weak. Not all rows give a size; the values are once, few, many and, for expanded clones, a class.

d_gene | j_gene | v_gene | abundance | CDR3nt | CDR3aa
TRBD2 | TRBJ2-1 | TRBV27 | once | TGTGCCAGCAGCTGGACTAGCGGAGCCTACAATGAGCAGTTCTTC | CASSWTSGAYNEQFF
NA | TRBJ2-3 | TRBV5-1 | NA | TGCGCCAGCAGCTTGGAGCTGAATACGCAGTATTTT | CASSLELNTQYF
TRBD2 | TRBJ2-5 | TRBV28 | NA | TGTGCCAGCAGTCTCCGCGGGGGGGGCGTGACCCAGTACTTC | CASSLRGGGVTQYF
NA | TRBJ2-5 | TRBV29-1 | few | TGCAGCGCCAGCCGAGGGGCGGGGGAGACCCAGTACTTC | CSASRGAGETQYF
TRBD1 | TRBJ1-5 | TRBV4-2 | NA | TGTGCCAGCAGCCGAGGGGGACAGGGAGTTCAGCCCCAGCATTTT | CASSRGGQGVQPQHF
TRBD1 | TRBJ1-5 | TRBV28 | NA | TGTGCCAGCAGTTGGGACAGGGAAGGGGATCAGCCCCAGCATTTT | CASSWDREGDQPQHF
NA | TRBJ2-4 | TRBV27 | NA | TGTGCCAGCACCGGGGTGAGGGCCAAAAACATTCAGTACTTC | CASTGVRAKNIQYF
NA | TRBJ1-2 | TRBV15 | NA | TGTGCCACCAGCAGAGATAAAGCAGGCAGCTATGGCTACACCTTC | CATSRDKAGSYGYTF
TRBD1 | TRBJ1-1 | TRBV14 | NA | TGTGCCAGCAGCCCGGACAGGGTAACTGAAGCTTTCTTT | CASSPDRVTEAFF
TRBD1 | TRBJ1-1 | TRBV27 | once | TGTGCCAGCAGTTTATCCAACAGGGGGCGCAGGGCTTTCTTT | CASSLSNRGRRAFF
TRBD2 | TRBJ2-1 | TRBV10-3 | NA | TGTGCCATCAGTGATCCGGGACTAGCGGGAGGTTATGAGCAGTTCTTC | CAISDPGLAGGYEQFF
NA | TRBJ2-1 | TRBV9 | NA | TGTGCCAGCAGCGTAGCGGGAGACTCCTACAATGAGCAGTTCTTC | CASSVAGDSYNEQFF
NA | TRBJ2-7 | TRBV5-1 | NA | TGCGCCAGCAGCCTACACAGCTCCTACGAGCAGTACTTC | CASSLHSSYEQYF
NA | TRBJ1-1 | TRBV29-1 | NA | TGCAGCGTCATATCTAGGGGCAACACTGAAGCTTTCTTT | CSVISRGNTEAFF
NA | TRBJ2-1 | TRBV9 | NA | TGTGCCAGCAGCGTATTGTCGGCGGGGTACAATGAGCAGTTCTTC | CASSVLSAGYNEQFF
TRBD2 | TRBJ2-1 | TRBV29-1 | NA | TGCAGCGTTGATAGGCGGGAGGGGGCCAATGAGCAGTTCTTC | CSVDRREGANEQFF